The present T cell receptor (beta chain) was sequenced within a study of vaccination effects on CD4 cells after COVID-19. Study conclusions and caveats: The study found marked clonal contraction of infection- and vaccine-induced clones late after vaccination. Limitations: small convalescent group and missing early post-infection timepoints.

The germline V gene has CDR1 SGHRS and CDR2 YFSETQ. With 3 bases removed from V and 6 bases from J, the gap between germline ends came to 15 bases. This CDR3 comprises 15 residues. A remark on this clone: What it recognizes is unknown.

TCRdb's copy holds only in-frame clones and misses some; the assay was immunoSEQ multiplex PCR. The sample comprises 65,000 to 90,000 clones, about four fifths of which are singletons, and less than 3% rests with the top ten. Antigen-specific CD4+ T cells were expanded with viral peptide pools in the ViraFEST assay before sequencing. Scientists isolated CD4+ T cells after a roughly nine-day culture period ended. Nucleocapsid antibody tests were negative, and the vaccine recipients had no prior SARS-CoV-2 infection. For each well, about 2 million PBMC were cultured with about 10 IU/ml IL-2 and about 11 ug/ml peptides. On days 3 and 7, fresh IL-2 medium replaced half the medium.

The chain has TRBV5-1 and TRBJ2-2; D uncertain. The material was CD4+ T cells from PBMCs cultured with HCoV-NL63 spike peptides, obtained before COVID-19 vaccination. This TCR was sampled from a human donor who received a COVID-19 vaccine. CDR3: CASSSLDSTPGELFF. CDR3 in DNA: TGCGCCAGCAGCTCCCTCGATAGTACCCCCGGGGAGCTGTTTTTT.